Given below is one T cell receptor (beta chain) in context. This receptor's antigen is unknown. Base-call qualities are not available, and no considerably larger clone is one nucleotide away. The sample is drawn from a study of cytomegalovirus exposure and HLA in healthy donors (dated by TCRdb to the late 2010s). Regarding the research as a whole: In an earlier analysis of roughly 500 of the donors, about 260 Gb of sequence data and some 120 million unique TCR beta sequences from roughly 180 million T cells were reported. Roughly 310 gigabases of sequencing data and approximately 85 million unique TCR sequences were included in an early release covering 550 to 650 HLA-typed donors. Of the 398 genotyped donors, roughly 85% fell in the genetic ancestry cluster associated with self-reported Caucasian donors. The aim of the study was to test whether cataloging public T cell receptors could identify signatures of past pathogen exposure. The T cell repertoires of several hundred subjects were profiled by immunosequencing and related to cytomegalovirus serostatus. A separate validation cohort of over 95 different subjects was used in addition to the roughly 620-subject first cohort. To predict cytomegalovirus infection status, the study combined high-throughput TCR immunosequencing, statistical association of individual TCRs with disease status, and machine learning. A later analysis re-examined previously published TCR beta repertoires from 600 to 700 donors and added high-resolution HLA genotyping to investigate patterns of TCR occurrence. The later analysis used no new phenotypic data to find candidate immune exposures, relying instead on TCR beta sequences and their occurrence across donors. An earlier analysis of approximately 500 of the donors applied high-throughput TCR beta sequencing to assess whether each TCR beta V gene segment acted as functional or pseudogenic. Donor age, sex, ethnicity and CMV serostatus were compiled together with the repertoire data. In a later genetic analysis, genome-wide SNP genotypes for about 65% of the roughly 700 donors were used, and that subset was treated as a discovery cohort. All discovery cohort repertoires had been generated using a single sequencing platform. Both class I and class II loci were covered by HLA typing, at four-digit resolution. Typing coverage differed by locus: A, B, C, DRB1 and DQB1 were typed in roughly 620-630 donors, DQA1 in 500 to 550, DPA1 in nearly 610, and DPB1 in roughly 450. Roughly five DR-DQ haplotypes were handled as single units for association and clustering, since linkage in the cohort was strong. On average, around 200,000 unique TCR beta nucleotide sequences were sequenced per donor among 300 to 500 genotyped donors of the cohort, with about 17% of those sequences being non-productive. The paper's findings and limits, for the study overall: In both the original and validation cohorts, the classifier was reported to diagnose cytomegalovirus status with high specificity and sensitivity. Correlated functional status among segregating V segments might reflect linkage disequilibrium, but an unknown experimental factor could not be ruled out. The authors suggested that the approach could potentially be extended to other disease states and immunological phenotypes. A later analysis reported that several top co-occurrence clusters appeared linked to parvovirus B19, influenza, CMV and Epstein-Barr virus. Because HLA typing was unavailable for some donors at each locus, only the typed subset was used in association tests. In a later analysis, most CMV-associated TCR beta chains were found to appear HLA-restricted, with HLA associations seemingly driven largely by CMV exposure. CMV serostatus was the only immune exposure information available for the cohort. Across donors, most TCR sequences were observed very rarely, whereas some public TCRs were present in many individuals. In an earlier analysis of 587 of the donors, most TCR beta V segments appeared in productive rearrangements about 90% or about 30% of the time, broadly matching IMGT annotations. A further reported finding was that TCR beta sequences accurately predicted the HLA-A and HLA-B alleles for most subjects in the first cohort. When HLA alleles, especially DR and DQ, strongly co-occurred, attributing TCR associations to individual alleles was difficult. In a later genetic analysis, fewer N-insertions in productive TCRs were reported among donors in an Asian-associated ancestry cluster than the roughly 700-donor mean. In a later analysis, the rate of TCR association differed among HLA loci, with DRB1 alleles having the most associated TCRs and HLA-C alleles having the fewest. The presence/absence analyses assumed that sequencing depth was roughly uniform across donors, and that assumption may not be true. A few of the identified cytomegalovirus-associated TCR beta chains were confirmed in vitro to be specific for cytomegalovirus antigens. In the study, some 180 TCR beta chains were listed as associated with cytomegalovirus. At a false discovery rate of 0.05, a later analysis linked about 17,000 TCR beta sequences to specific HLA alleles. In a later genetic analysis, a missense DCLRE1C variant was associated with V-gene and J-gene trimming of TCR beta chains, and the association was replicated in an independent cohort. A later analysis found that HLA-associated TCR beta chains were more clonally expanded and had lower generation probabilities than equally common non-associated chains. This cohort had only TCR beta chains sequenced, and the lack of alpha or paired-chain data limited which features could be detected. Because counts were too low, under 20 rarely observed V segments, including chromosome 9 orphons, were left out of the earlier analysis of about 620 of the donors. A cluster of highly shared sequence variants was judged likely to represent a technical artifact of the sequencing pipeline.

The cohort consisted of more than 650 healthy bone marrow donors. At the time of sampling, all cohort members were nominally healthy, though unrecorded immune exposures were likely present. The donor was CMV seronegative and belonged to the group of under 400 seronegative cohort members. Every donor gave a peripheral blood sample, and the peripheral blood mononuclear cells from that sample were used for TCR beta sequencing. Genomic DNA extraction from the blood cell samples was performed with the Qiagen DNeasy Blood Extraction Kit. The library relied on the immunoSEQ multiplex PCR assay. A mixture of 60 forward primers for TCR Vbeta segments and 13 reverse primers for TCR Jbeta segments was used in the multiplex PCR. The CDR3 region of rearranged TCR beta genes was amplified from genomic DNA by a multiplex PCR assay. On the Illumina HiSeq System, the amplified TCR beta libraries were sequenced as 87-base-pair reads. The paper's processing steps were these. Across the roughly 700 repertoires, a later analysis counted tens of millions of unique TCR beta chains, some 11 million of which were shared by at least two donors. To remove PCR and sequencing errors, raw reads were error-corrected and collapsed into unique sequences using a nearest-neighbor algorithm that merged closely related sequences. To assign V, D and J gene segments, CDR3 sequences were aligned to IMGT reference sequences. For a sequence to be retained, a match of at least six nucleotides to both a V gene segment and a J gene segment was required. A rearrangement counted as productive if the CDR3 had no stop codons and remained in frame with V and J, and every other rearrangement counted as non-productive. CDR3 was defined according to IMGT convention as the region running from the second conserved V-encoded cysteine to the conserved J-encoded phenylalanine. In an earlier analysis of around 640 of the donors, sequences lacking an unambiguous match to a single V gene segment were excluded. In an earlier analysis of about 590 of the donors, a V segment was called functional when productive rearrangements were above 56.7%, and segregating when the standard deviation between donors exceeded 5%. A statistical classification framework was built to diagnose cytomegalovirus status from the catalog of TCR beta chain sequences. A later analysis assigned V and J genes by comparing TCR nucleotide sequences with IMGT/GENE-DB human TR gene sequences. Using the TCRdist pipeline, a later analysis assigned CDR3 sequences along with most-parsimonious VDJ recombination scenarios. In a later analysis, each TCR beta chain was defined by its CDR3 amino acid sequence together with its V-gene family, and reads lacking a unique V-gene family were excluded. As a way to deal with suspected cross-contamination and a sequencing artifact, a later analysis dropped approximately 590 nucleotide sequences that were highly shared and had low generation probability. For each public chain, a later analysis derived a clonal expansion index from normalized ranks of inferred template counts within each repertoire. In a later analysis, generation probabilities were computed with a VDJ recombination model fitted to out-of-frame rearrangements, and the resulting probabilities were checked against IGoR. Hypergeometric tests were used in a later analysis to score TCR-TCR, TCR-HLA and TCR-CMV co-occurrence, with a repertoire-size bias correction applied to the TCR pairs. To estimate false discovery rates, a later analysis permuted the HLA or CMV assignments 20 times. A later analysis grouped co-occurring TCRs with DBSCAN, adding TCRdist sequence similarity when clustering within HLA-allele-positive subsets. For co-occurrence clustering, repertoires with fewer than 30,000 or more than 120,000 public chains were excluded, along with five repertoires with anomalous nucleotide sharing. Held by TCRdb, this immuneACCESS table contains in-frame sequences only and omits some clones. Under half of the omission traces to an unresolved V gene where checked; the cause of the rest is unknown. That table supplies the V and J calls and clone size; D and trimming were determined from the DNA. This sample has 200,000 to 250,000 clones in its table, and approximately 83% of those were observed once. The biggest ten clones account for 0.71% of the sample.

The receptor was derived from a boy younger than 10 in good health and CMV-seronegative. The sample comprised PBMCs.

The base sequence is TGTGCCAGCAGTTCCCTTAGCGGGAAAAGCCCAGATACGCAGTATTTT. Its protein product is CASSSLSGKSPDTQYF. The receptor chain draws on TRBV28 and TRBJ2-3; TRBD2 fits 8 bases in the junction. The germline V gene specifies MDHEN as CDR1 and SYDVKM as CDR2. The CDR3 holds 16 amino acids from the cysteine to the phenylalanine. Only the CDR3 DNA is retained, 48 bases long and in frame from the first base. Germline trimming: 4 bases from V, 4 bases from J; junction bases outside gene matches: 10.